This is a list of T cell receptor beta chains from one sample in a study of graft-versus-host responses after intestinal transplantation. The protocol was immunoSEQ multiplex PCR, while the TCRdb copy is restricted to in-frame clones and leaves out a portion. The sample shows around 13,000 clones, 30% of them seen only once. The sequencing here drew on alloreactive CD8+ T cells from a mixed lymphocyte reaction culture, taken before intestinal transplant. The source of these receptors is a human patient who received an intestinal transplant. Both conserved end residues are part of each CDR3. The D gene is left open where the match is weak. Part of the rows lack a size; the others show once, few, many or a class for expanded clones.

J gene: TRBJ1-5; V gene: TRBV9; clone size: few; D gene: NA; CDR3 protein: CASSVGGGNQPQHF; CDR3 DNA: TGTGCCAGCAGCGTAGGGGGGGGCAATCAGCCCCAGCATTTT
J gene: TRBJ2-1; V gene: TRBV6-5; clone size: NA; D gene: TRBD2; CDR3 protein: CASSYSLASSYNEQFF; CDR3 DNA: TGTGCCAGCAGTTACTCACTAGCGAGTTCCTACAATGAGCAGTTCTTC
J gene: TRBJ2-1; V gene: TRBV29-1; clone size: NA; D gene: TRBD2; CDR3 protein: CSVDRGLAGGGEQFF; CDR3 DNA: TGCAGCGTTGACAGGGGGCTAGCGGGAGGTGGTGAGCAGTTCTTC
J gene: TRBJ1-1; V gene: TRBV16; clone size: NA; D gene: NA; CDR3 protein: CASSRLLGTEAFF; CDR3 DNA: TGTGCCAGCAGCCGATTATTGGGGACTGAAGCTTTCTTT
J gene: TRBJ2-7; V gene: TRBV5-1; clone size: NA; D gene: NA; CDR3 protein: CASRSGDEQYF; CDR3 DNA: TGCGCCAGCAGATCAGGGGACGAGCAGTACTTC
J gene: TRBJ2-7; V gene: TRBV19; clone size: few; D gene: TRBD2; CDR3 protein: CASSIGWASGNHEQYF; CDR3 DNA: TGTGCCAGTAGTATAGGGTGGGCTAGCGGGAACCACGAGCAGTACTTC
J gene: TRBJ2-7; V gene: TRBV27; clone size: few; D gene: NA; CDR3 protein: CASSFGGGNEQYF; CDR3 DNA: TGTGCCAGCAGTTTTGGAGGGGGGAACGAGCAGTACTTC
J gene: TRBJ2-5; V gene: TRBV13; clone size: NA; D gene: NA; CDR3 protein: CASSERRSQETQYF; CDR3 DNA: TGTGCCAGCAGTGAGCGACGCAGCCAAGAGACCCAGTACTTC
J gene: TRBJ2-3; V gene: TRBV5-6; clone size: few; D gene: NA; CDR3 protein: CASSFRSGAYTDTQYF; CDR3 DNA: TGTGCCAGCAGCTTTAGGAGTGGGGCCTACACAGATACGCAGTATTTT
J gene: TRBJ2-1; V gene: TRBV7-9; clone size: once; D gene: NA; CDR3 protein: CASSLSFEQFF; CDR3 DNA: TGTGCCAGCAGCTTAAGTTTTGAGCAGTTCTTC
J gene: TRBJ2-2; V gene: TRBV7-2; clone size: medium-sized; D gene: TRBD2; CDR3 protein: CASSFELAGGDTGELFF; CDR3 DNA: TGTGCCAGCAGCTTTGAGTTAGCGGGGGGCGACACCGGGGAGCTGTTTTTT
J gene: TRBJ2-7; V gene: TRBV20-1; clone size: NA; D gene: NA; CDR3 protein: CSANRFYEQYF; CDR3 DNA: TGCAGTGCTAACAGGTTCTACGAGCAGTACTTC
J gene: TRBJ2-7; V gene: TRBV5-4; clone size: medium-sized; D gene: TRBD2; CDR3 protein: CASSFGLGSYEQYF; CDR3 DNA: TGTGCCAGCAGCTTTGGACTAGGCTCCTACGAGCAGTACTTC
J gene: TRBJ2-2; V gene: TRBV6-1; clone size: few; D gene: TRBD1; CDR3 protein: CATGTGNTGELFF; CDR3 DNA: TGTGCCACCGGGACAGGGAACACCGGGGAGCTGTTTTTT